The 17 T cell receptor beta chains below all came from one sample that was sequenced in a study of identifying expanded T cells in peripheral blood. Sequencing used immunoSEQ multiplex PCR; TCRdb keeps in-frame clones, though not all of them. The profile covers roughly 120,000 clones, with approximately 90% appearing a single time and under 9% taken by the ten largest. Input material: blood. The receptors come from a person aged 18 to 75 in good health.

The chain employs TRBV19 and TRBJ1-2; the D is unclear. CDR1 is LNHDA and CDR2 is SQIVND in the germline V gene (reference sequence). Deletions cut 4 bases from V and 2 bases from J, with 8 bases between. This CDR3 contains 13 residues. The CDR3 nucleotides read TGTGCCAGTAGTACAGCGGGGAACTATGGCTACACCTTC. Translating gives CASSTAGNYGYTF.

The genes are TRBV5-1 and TRBJ1-2; D gene ambiguous. Looked up from germline, CDR1 is SGHRS and CDR2 is YFSETQ. The CDR3 spans 13 residues. V was shortened by 0 bases and J by 5 bases, with 8 bases between the two germline ends. The CDR3 sequence: CASSLVPEYGYTF. The CDR3 DNA reads TGCGCCAGCAGCTTGGTCCCTGAGTATGGCTACACCTTC.

This clone was detected once. V usage is TRBV4-2 and J usage is TRBJ2-7; D is uncertain. The CDR3 has 16 amino acids. Germline CDR1 is LGHNA and CDR2 is YNFKEQ. Trimming stripped 0 bases from V and 0 bases from J, with 12 bases between. The CDR3 reads CASSQEGGASSYEQYF. Here the CDR3 DNA reads TGTGCCAGCAGCCAAGAGGGCGGAGCAAGCTCCTACGAGCAGTACTTC.

This chain connects TRBV29-1 to TRBJ1-1; possible D gene TRBD1, 6 bases. This CDR3 is built from 14 residues. Trimming removed 1 base at V and 4 bases at J, with 13 bases between. CDR1 SQVTM and CDR2 ANQGSEA come from the germline V gene. Here the CDR3 reads CSVEGTGKGTEAFF. The CDR3 bases are TGCAGCGTTGAAGGAACAGGGAAGGGCACTGAAGCTTTCTTT.

The CDR3 nucleotides are TGTGCCAGCAGGCCGGGCCTCACGACCGACGAGCAGTACTTC. Translating it yields CASRPGLTTDEQYF. The chain has TRBV2 and TRBJ2-7; no clear D. V lost 6 bases and J lost 5, with 17 bases in between. The CDR3 loop spans 14 amino acids. CDR1 is SNHLY, CDR2 FYNNEI, per germline.

The CDR3 DNA is TGCGCCAGCAGAGGGGACGGTTACTACGAGCAGTACTTC. This sequence encodes CASRGDGYYEQYF. The chain joins TRBV10-2 to TRBJ2-7; perhaps D is TRBD1 or TRBD2 (5 bases each). This CDR3 comprises 13 residues. Germline loops: CDR1 WSHSY, CDR2 SAAADI. Trimming cost V 6 bases and J 3 bases, with 12 bases left between them.

The J gene is TRBJ2-7, the V gene TRBV7-2; 9 bases map to TRBD1. This CDR3 spans 13 amino acids. Germline trimming cut 4 bases from V and 5 bases from J; bases unmatched to any gene: 3. The germline V gene encodes CDR1 SGHTA and CDR2 FQGNSA. CDR3 region: CASSWGQGDEQYF. The CDR3 nucleotides are TGTGCCAGCAGCTGGGGACAGGGAGACGAGCAGTACTTC. Supplemented by reference TRBV7-2 and TRBJ2-7, the full variable domain reads GAGVSQSPSNKVTEKGKDVELRCDPISGHTALYWYRQSLGQGLEFLIYFQGNSAPDKSGLPSDRFSAERTGGSVSTLTIQRTQQEDSAVYLCASSWGQGDEQYFGPGTRLTVT.

This rearrangement joins TRBV10-3 to TRBJ1-5, with D tentatively TRBD1 (5 bases). CDR1 and CDR2 from the germline V gene are ENHRY and SYGVKD. This CDR3 region has 14 residues. V lost 2 bases and J lost 3, with 8 bases in between. The CDR3 nucleotides read TGTGCCATCAGTGAGCAGGGAATCAATCAGCCCCAGCATTTT. Translated: CAISEQGINQPQHF.

This sequence joins TRBV7-9 and TRBJ2-1, with 8 bases fitting TRBD1. The ends lost 6 bases at V and 2 bases at J; junction bases unmatched: 9. Germline CDR1 and CDR2: SEHNR and FQNEAQ (reference sequence). The CDR3 runs 16 residues. In DNA, the CDR3 is TGTGCCAGCAGACCACGACAGGGGTCGACCTACAATGAGCAGTTCTTC. Translated: CASRPRQGSTYNEQFF.

The rearrangement joins TRBV7-9 to TRBJ1-1, with unresolved D. The CDR3 is 13 amino acids. Trimming cost V 1 base and J 3 bases, with 6 bases left between them. Germline-derived CDR1 and CDR2 are SEHNR and FQNEAQ (reference sequence). The CDR3 protein is CASSLGLDTEAFF. CDR3 nucleotides: TGTGCCAGCAGCTTAGGACTGGACACTGAAGCTTTCTTT.

This chain uses TRBV6-5 with TRBJ1-3; no clear D. The V and J ends lost 0 bases and 4 bases respectively, with 4 bases between them. Germline V gene lookup returns CDR1 MNHEY and CDR2 SVGAGI. This CDR3 is built from 13 residues. CDR3 bases: TGTGCCAGCAGTTACTCTAGGGGAAACACCATATATTTT. Protein: CASSYSRGNTIYF.

The J gene is TRBJ2-4, the V gene TRBV28; 10 bases are a match to TRBD1. CDR1 is MDHEN and CDR2 is SYDVKM in the germline V gene. The trim removed 6 bases at V and 8 bases at J, leaving 10 bases unmatched. The CDR3 contains 15 residues. DNA of the CDR3: TGTGCCAGCAGGTCCCCCGGGACAGGGGTACACATTCAGTACTTC. Its protein product is CASRSPGTGVHIQYF. The variable domain in full, completed from reference TRBV28 and TRBJ2-4, reads DVKVTQSSRYLVKRTGEKVFLECVQDMDHENMFWYRQDPGLGLRLIYFSYDVKMKEKGDIPEGYSVSREKKERFSLILESASTNQTSMYLCASRSPGTGVHIQYFGAGTRLSVL.

V usage is TRBV2 and J usage is TRBJ2-7; D is unresolved. CDR1 and CDR2 (germline): SNHLY, FYNNEI. The V and J ends lost 7 bases and 2 bases respectively, with 15 bases between them. The CDR3 extends over 14 amino acids. The CDR3 spells CASKVQLLTYEQYF. In DNA form, the CDR3 reads TGTGCCAGCAAGGTACAGCTTCTCACCTACGAGCAGTACTTC.

The chain uses TRBV7-3 and TRBJ2-7, with 9 nucleotides matching TRBD1. This CDR3 is built from 15 residues. The V gene's germline CDR1 is SGHTA and CDR2 FQGTGA. J lost 2 bases, V lost 5 bases, and 7 bases had no gene match. CDR3 in amino acids: CASSLGQGRTYEQYF. The CDR3 coding sequence is TGTGCCAGCAGCCTGGGACAGGGAAGAACCTACGAGCAGTACTTC.

CDR3 coding DNA: TGTGCCACCAGCAGAGATCAAGGGAAAGGAGAGACCCAGTACTTC. This sequence encodes CATSRDQGKGETQYF. This chain links TRBV15 with TRBJ2-5; D remains unclear. Germline CDR1 reads LNHNV; CDR2 reads YYDKDF (reference sequence). V shed 0 bases and J shed 4 bases, with 12 bases lying between them. The CDR3 contains 15 residues.

The chain recombines TRBV19 with TRBJ2-7, with 11 nucleotides matching TRBD2. This CDR3 is 18 amino acids long. Looked up from germline, CDR1 is LNHDA and CDR2 is SQIVND (reference sequence). V dropped 5 bases and J dropped 2; count of bases not matched to a gene: 14. Written as DNA, the CDR3 is TGTGCCAGTAGTCCCCAGGGGACCGGGACTAGCGGCACCTACGAGCAGTACTTC. Translating gives CASSPQGTGTSGTYEQYF.

The gene calls are TRBV5-4 and TRBJ1-1; possibly TRBD1 for D (6 bases). Deletions cut 4 bases from V and 6 bases from J, with 19 bases between. The V gene's germline CDR1 is SGHNT and CDR2 YYREEE (reference sequence). The CDR3 is 15 amino acids. The CDR3: CASSLGGPGYAEAFF. CDR3 DNA: TGTGCCAGCAGCCTTGGGGGGCCCGGGTACGCTGAAGCTTTCTTT.